This TCR beta chain is drawn from a study of shared clonotypes between healthy human individuals. Study-level background: Researchers assigned three CD4 naive, three CD4 memory, two CD8 naive and one CD8 memory plate to each donor. The study, taken as a whole, reports: A handful of donors showed sharing of about 5.5% of naive CD4 clonotypes.

The CDR3 is 13 amino acids. Deletions cut 0 bases from V and 8 bases from J, with 8 bases between. Germline V gene lookup returns CDR1 MGHRA and CDR2 YSYEKL. Terminally differentiated effector memory CD45RA+ cells were excluded by CCR7 positive selection of CD45RO-negative cells. Each of the donors was a healthy adult who was HIV-negative and had not had a recent acute infection or vaccination. Details on this clone: Its antigen is not identified.

Replicate sorted-subset PCRs were loaded with 150 to 250 ng DNA, 30,000 or so T cell genomes. Sequencing was performed with immunoSEQ multiplex PCR; in TCRdb, only in-frame clones are kept and a portion is missing. This table holds about 2.2 million clones, over 85% found once. Sequenced sample: naive CD8+ T cells from PBMCs. This rearrangement joins TRBV4-1 to TRBJ2-1; tentatively, D is TRBD1 (6 bases). The clonotype originates from a young man in good health. Some clones in this sample may be carry-over from other donors' samples. This chain's CDR3 is CASSQDHRDEQFF. The CDR3 DNA sequence: TGCGCCAGCAGCCAAGATCACAGGGATGAGCAGTTCTTC.